A selection of T cell receptor beta chains follows, all from one sample in a study of control samples from healthy donors and cancer patients. TCRdb's copy holds only in-frame clones and misses some; the assay was immunoSEQ multiplex PCR. Of some 130,000 clones listed, approximately 94% are singletons. Sequenced: blood. The receptors shown here come from a man aged 25-45 years in good health. Each CDR3 is given with its conserved first and last residue. Fields, in order: V gene, clone size, J gene, D gene, CDR3 DNA, CDR3 protein. The D gene is left open where the match is weak. A clone size is listed for some rows: how often the clone was seen (once, few, many), or a class if it is expanded.

TRBV7-8	-	TRBJ1-5	-	TGTGCCAGCAGCTCACGGACAGCGGATCAGCCCCAGCATTTT	CASSSRTADQPQHF
TRBV11-2	-	TRBJ2-1	-	TGTGCCAGCAGCTTATCAGTCTTGGACACCCCCTACAATGAGCAGTTCTTC	CASSLSVLDTPYNEQFF
TRBV21-1	-	TRBJ2-5	-	TGTGCCAGCAGCAAAAACCGGGGGACAGGGATCCAAGAGACCCAGTACTTC	CASSKNRGTGIQETQYF
TRBV6-1	-	TRBJ1-5	-	TGTGCCAGCAGTGAATACATGCAGCCCCAGCATTTT	CASSEYMQPQHF
TRBV27	-	TRBJ1-3	-	TGTGCCAGCAGCTTAAGCGGGCTAGGAAACACCATATATTTT	CASSLSGLGNTIYF
TRBV19	-	TRBJ1-4	-	TGTGCCAGTAGTATGAGGGCGAATGAAAAACTGTTTTTT	CASSMRANEKLFF
TRBV7-9	-	TRBJ2-1	-	TGTGCCAGCAGCTTAGGGGCCCAGGGGTACCCGTTCTTC	CASSLGAQGYPFF
TRBV15	-	TRBJ1-1	TRBD1	TGTGCCACCAGCAGGGCGGGCGGGACAGGGGGGCGATGGAACACTGAAGCTTTCTTT	CATSRAGGTGGRWNTEAFF
TRBV5-4	-	TRBJ1-4	-	TGTGCCAGCAGCTTGGAAGTGGGCGCGGGAGAAAAACTGTTTTTT	CASSLEVGAGEKLFF
TRBV21-1	-	TRBJ1-5	-	TGTGCCAGCAGCAAAGTAGGGGCGAAAGGAGGGTTGTCGCCCCAGCATTTT	CASSKVGAKGGLSPQHF
TRBV7-9	-	TRBJ2-2	TRBD1	TGTGCCAGCAGCAAGGGACAGGGGGCAGCCGGGGAGCTGTTTTTT	CASSKGQGAAGELFF
TRBV20-1	-	TRBJ1-2	-	TGCAGTGTAGGAATAGGCTACACCTTC	CSVGIGYTF
TRBV4-2	-	TRBJ2-7	TRBD2	TGTGCCAGCAGCCAGCGGGGGACCTCCTACGAGCAGTACTTC	CASSQRGTSYEQYF
TRBV30	-	TRBJ2-7	-	TGTGCCTGGAGGTCACGAGACGAGCAGTACTTC	CAWRSRDEQYF
TRBV18	-	TRBJ1-6	-	TGTGCCAGCTCACCTCAACCCTCCCGAAATTCACCCCTCCACTTT	CASSPQPSRNSPLHF
TRBV24-1	-	TRBJ2-1	TRBD2	TGTGCCACCAGTGATTCCATGGGGACTAGTTTTAACAATGAGCAGTTCTTC	CATSDSMGTSFNNEQFF
TRBV9	-	TRBJ1-3	-	TGTGCCAGCAGCGTAGAAGGCTTCTCTGGAAACACCATATATTTT	CASSVEGFSGNTIYF
TRBV12-3/TRBV12-4	-	TRBJ1-2	TRBD1	TGTGCCAGCAGGGGGACAGGGGACTATGGCTACACCTTC	CASRGTGDYGYTF
TRBV29-1	-	TRBJ1-4	-	TGCAGCGCAGGGGTTTCGGGTGGACCTGATAATGAAAAACTGTTTTTT	CSAGVSGGPDNEKLFF
TRBV5-8	-	TRBJ1-6	-	TGTGCCAGCCGGGGTCCAGCAAATTCACCCCTCCACTTT	CASRGPANSPLHF
TRBV5-1	-	TRBJ2-5	-	TGCGCCAGCAGCCGCGTTACTAGTCGGGAGACCCAGTACTTC	CASSRVTSRETQYF
TRBV6-5	-	TRBJ1-6	-	TGTGCCAGCAGTTACTCGACGTGGCAGAATAATTCACCCCTCCACTTT	CASSYSTWQNNSPLHF
TRBV15	-	TRBJ2-5	-	TGTGCCACCAGCGTCTCCATCGAACCAGGGACCCAGTACTTC	CATSVSIEPGTQYF
TRBV14	-	TRBJ1-6	-	TGTGCCAGCAGCCAGAGGCGGAGCAATTCACCCCTCCACTTT	CASSQRRSNSPLHF
TRBV10-1	-	TRBJ2-3	TRBD2	TGCGCCATCCTGAAGAACCGACTAGCGGGGCCCCGCACAGATACGCAGTATTTT	CAILKNRLAGPRTDTQYF
TRBV6-5	-	TRBJ1-5	TRBD1	TGTGCCAGCAGGGGGACAGCTAGCAATCAGCCCCAGCATTTT	CASRGTASNQPQHF
TRBV6-5	-	TRBJ1-2	TRBD1	TGTGCCATTACAGGGGCTCGTTGGGACTATGGCTACACCTTC	CAITGARWDYGYTF
TRBV10-3	-	TRBJ1-5	-	TGTGCCATCAGTGTGGGGGGGTCCAATCAGCCCCAGCATTTT	CAISVGGSNQPQHF
TRBV19	once	TRBJ2-3	-	TGTGCCAGTAGCCCCGGAGACGGGCCAGATACGCAGTATTTT	CASSPGDGPDTQYF
TRBV7-8	-	TRBJ2-2	-	TGTGCCAGCAGCTTAGCGGGCACCGGGGAGCTGTTTTTT	CASSLAGTGELFF
TRBV4-2	-	TRBJ2-7	-	TGTGCCAGCAGCCAAGAATGGACAGGGAGCCCGGGACTACCCTACGAGCAGTACTTC	CASSQEWTGSPGLPYEQYF
TRBV6-5	-	TRBJ1-6	-	TGTGCCAGCACCCCCCGATCCCAAACCAATTCACCCCTCCACTTT	CASTPRSQTNSPLHF
TRBV4-1	-	TRBJ2-7	TRBD1	TGCGCCAGCAGCCAAGGACAGGGGGGTGGCGAGCAGTACTTC	CASSQGQGGGEQYF
TRBV24-1	-	TRBJ1-5	-	TGTGCACCAGTGGATAATAGCGGGGGCAGCACAGATACGCAGCATTTT	CAPVDNSGGSTDTQHF
TRBV19	-	TRBJ2-7	TRBD2	TGTGCCAGTAGGCCGGGACTAGCGGGGCCAGGGGGTGAGCAGTACTTC	CASRPGLAGPGGEQYF
TRBV9	-	TRBJ2-3	-	TGTGCCAGCAGCGTAGGTCGACAGATTCTGACAGATACGCAGTATTTT	CASSVGRQILTDTQYF
TRBV2	-	TRBJ1-5	TRBD1	TGTGCCAGCAGTGAACAGGACAGGACCAATCAGCCCCAGCATTTT	CASSEQDRTNQPQHF
TRBV2	-	TRBJ2-2	-	TGTGCCAGCATGGTCCACGGCGGGGGCAGCACCGGGGAGCTGTTTTTT	CASMVHGGGSTGELFF
TRBV5-8	once	TRBJ2-2	TRBD2	TGTGCCAGCAGCTCCTATAGCGGGATCACCGGGGAGCTGTTTTTT	CASSSYSGITGELFF
TRBV27	-	TRBJ2-7	-	TGTGCCAGCAGCTACGGAGGCTTTACAATGCCTACGCAGCAGTACTTC	CASSYGGFTMPTQQYF